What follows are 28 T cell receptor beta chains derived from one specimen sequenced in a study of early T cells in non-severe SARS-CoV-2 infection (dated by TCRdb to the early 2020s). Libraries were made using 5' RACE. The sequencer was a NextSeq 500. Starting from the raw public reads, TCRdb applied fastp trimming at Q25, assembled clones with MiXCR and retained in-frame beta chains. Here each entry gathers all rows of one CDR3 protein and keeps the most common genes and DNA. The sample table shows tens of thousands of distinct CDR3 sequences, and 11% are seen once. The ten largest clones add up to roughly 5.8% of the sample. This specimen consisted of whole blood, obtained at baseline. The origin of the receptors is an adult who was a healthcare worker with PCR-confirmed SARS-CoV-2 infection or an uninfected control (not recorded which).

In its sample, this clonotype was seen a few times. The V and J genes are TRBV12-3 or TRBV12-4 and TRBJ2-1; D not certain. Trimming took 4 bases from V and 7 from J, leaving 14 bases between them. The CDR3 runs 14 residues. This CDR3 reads CASSYRVAWNEQFF. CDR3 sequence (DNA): TGTGCCAGCAGTTACCGGGTCGCCTGGAATGAGCAGTTCTTC.

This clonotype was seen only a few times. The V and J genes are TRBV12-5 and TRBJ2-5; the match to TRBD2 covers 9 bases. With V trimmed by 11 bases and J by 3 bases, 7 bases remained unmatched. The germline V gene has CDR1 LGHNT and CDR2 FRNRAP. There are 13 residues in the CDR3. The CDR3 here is CASGASGEETQYF. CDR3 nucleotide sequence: TGTGCTTCTGGGGCTAGCGGGGAAGAGACCCAGTACTTC.

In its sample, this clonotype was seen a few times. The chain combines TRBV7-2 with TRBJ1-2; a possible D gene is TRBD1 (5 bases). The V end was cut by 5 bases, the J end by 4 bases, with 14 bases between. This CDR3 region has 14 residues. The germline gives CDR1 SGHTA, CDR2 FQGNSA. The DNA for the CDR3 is TGTGCCAGCAGCCAGGGAGGTGTAGGCTATGGCTACACCTTC. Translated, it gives CASSQGGVGYGYTF.

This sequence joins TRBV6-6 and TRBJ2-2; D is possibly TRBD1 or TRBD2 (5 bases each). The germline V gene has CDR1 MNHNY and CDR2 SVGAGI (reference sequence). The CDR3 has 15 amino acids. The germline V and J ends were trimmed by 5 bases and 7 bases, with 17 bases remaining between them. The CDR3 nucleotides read TGTGCCAGCAGTCCCACGGGGCTTCGTGGCGGGGAGCTGTTTTTT. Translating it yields CASSPTGLRGGELFF.

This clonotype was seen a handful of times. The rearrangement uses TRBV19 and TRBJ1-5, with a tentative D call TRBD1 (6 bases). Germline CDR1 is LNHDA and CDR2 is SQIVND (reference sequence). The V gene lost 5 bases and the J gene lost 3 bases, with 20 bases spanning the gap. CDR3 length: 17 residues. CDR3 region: CASSSRGGRGFNQPQHF. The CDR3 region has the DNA TGTGCCAGTAGTTCCAGAGGGGGACGGGGCTTCAATCAGCCCCAGCATTTT.

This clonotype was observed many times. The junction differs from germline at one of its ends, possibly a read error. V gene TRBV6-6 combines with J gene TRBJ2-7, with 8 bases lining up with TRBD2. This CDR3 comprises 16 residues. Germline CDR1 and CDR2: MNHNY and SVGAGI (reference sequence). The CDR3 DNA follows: TGTGCCAGCAGCTACTCCACGAGCGGGGGAGCCTACGAGCAGTACTTC. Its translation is CASSYSTSGGAYEQYF.

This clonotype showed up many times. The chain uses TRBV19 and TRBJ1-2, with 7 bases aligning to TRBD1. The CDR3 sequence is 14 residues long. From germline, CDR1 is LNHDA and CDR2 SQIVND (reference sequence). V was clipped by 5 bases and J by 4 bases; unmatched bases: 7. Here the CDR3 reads CASSEGQVGYGYTF. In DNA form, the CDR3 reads TGTGCCAGTAGTGAAGGACAGGTCGGCTATGGCTACACCTTC.

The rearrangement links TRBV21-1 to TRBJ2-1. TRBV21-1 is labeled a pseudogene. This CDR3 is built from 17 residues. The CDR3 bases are TGTGCCAGCAGCAAATTTATCACGGGTCGCACCTACAATGAGCAGTTCTTC. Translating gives CASSKFITGRTYNEQFF.

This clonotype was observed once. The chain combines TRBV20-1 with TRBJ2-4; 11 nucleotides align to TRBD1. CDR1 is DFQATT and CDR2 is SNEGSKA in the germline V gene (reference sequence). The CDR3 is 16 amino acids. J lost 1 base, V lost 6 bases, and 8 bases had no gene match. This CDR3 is CSAYRTGGAAKNIQYF. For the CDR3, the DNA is TGCAGTGCCTACCGGACAGGGGGCGCCGCCAAAAACATTCAGTACTTC.

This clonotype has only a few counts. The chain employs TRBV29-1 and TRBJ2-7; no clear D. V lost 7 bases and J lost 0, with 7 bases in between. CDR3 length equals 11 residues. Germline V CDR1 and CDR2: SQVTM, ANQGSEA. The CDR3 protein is CSARISYEQYF. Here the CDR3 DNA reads TGCAGCGCCAGAATCTCCTACGAGCAGTACTTC.

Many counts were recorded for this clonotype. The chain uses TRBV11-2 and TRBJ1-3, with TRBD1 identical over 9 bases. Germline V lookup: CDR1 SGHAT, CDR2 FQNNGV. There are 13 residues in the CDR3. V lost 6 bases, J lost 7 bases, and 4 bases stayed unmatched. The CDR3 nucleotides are TGTGCCAGCAGTCCAGGGACAGGGAACACCATATATTTT. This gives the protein CASSPGTGNTIYF.

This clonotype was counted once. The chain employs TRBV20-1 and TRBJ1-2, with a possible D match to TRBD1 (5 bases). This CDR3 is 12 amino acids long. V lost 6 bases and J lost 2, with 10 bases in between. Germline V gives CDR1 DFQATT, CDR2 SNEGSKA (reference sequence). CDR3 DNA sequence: TGCAGTGCGAGCAGGGTGAACTATGGCTACACCTTC. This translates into CSASRVNYGYTF.

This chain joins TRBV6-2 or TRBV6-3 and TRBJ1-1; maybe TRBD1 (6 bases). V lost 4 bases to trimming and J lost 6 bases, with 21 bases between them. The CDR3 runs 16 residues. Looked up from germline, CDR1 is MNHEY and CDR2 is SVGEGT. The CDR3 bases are TGTGCCAGCAGTTGGTCCGGGCAGGGGTTAAATGCTGAAGCTTTCTTT. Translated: CASSWSGQGLNAEAFF.

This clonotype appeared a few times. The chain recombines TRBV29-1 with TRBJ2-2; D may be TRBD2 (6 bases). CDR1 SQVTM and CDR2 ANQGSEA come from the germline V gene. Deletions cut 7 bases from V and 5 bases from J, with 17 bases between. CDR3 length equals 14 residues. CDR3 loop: CSGRRTGGTGELFF. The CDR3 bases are TGCAGCGGACGCAGGACCGGAGGGACCGGGGAGCTGTTTTTT.

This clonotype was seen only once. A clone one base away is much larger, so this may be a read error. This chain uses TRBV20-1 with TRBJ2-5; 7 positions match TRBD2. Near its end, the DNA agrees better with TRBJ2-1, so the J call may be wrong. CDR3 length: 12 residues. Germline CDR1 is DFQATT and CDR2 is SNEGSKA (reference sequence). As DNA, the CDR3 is TGCAGTGTCGCGGGAGTAAAAGAGACCCAGTTCTTC. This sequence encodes CSVAGVKETQFF.

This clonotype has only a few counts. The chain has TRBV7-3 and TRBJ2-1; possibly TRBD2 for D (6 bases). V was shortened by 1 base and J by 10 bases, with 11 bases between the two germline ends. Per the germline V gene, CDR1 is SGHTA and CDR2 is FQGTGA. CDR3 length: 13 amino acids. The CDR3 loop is CASSLKGGGEQFF. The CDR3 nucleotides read TGTGCCAGCAGCTTAAAGGGCGGAGGGGAGCAGTTCTTC. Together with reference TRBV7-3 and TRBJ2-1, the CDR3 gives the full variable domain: GAGVSQTPSNKVTEKGKYVELRCDPISGHTALYWYRQSLGQGPEFLIYFQGTGAADDSGLPNDRFFAVRPEGSVSTLKIQRTERGDSAVYLCASSLKGGGEQFFGPGTRLTVL.

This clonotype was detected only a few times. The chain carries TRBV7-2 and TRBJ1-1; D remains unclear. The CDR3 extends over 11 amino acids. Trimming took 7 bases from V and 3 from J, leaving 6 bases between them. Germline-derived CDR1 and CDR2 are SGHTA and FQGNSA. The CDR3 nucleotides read TGTGCCAGCACCGTGGACACTGAAGCTTTCTTT. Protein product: CASTVDTEAFF.

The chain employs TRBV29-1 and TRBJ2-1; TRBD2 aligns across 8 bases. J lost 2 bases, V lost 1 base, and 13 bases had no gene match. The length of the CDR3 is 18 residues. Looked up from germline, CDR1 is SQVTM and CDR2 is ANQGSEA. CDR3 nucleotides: TGCAGCGTTGAAGGGGGAGCGGGAGAAAAGGGGCCCTACAATGAGCAGTTCTTC. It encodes CSVEGGAGEKGPYNEQFF.

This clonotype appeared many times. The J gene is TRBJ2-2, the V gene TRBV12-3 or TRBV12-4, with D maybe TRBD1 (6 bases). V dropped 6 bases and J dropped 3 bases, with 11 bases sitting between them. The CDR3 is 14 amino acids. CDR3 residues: CASSQGGYTGELFF. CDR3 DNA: TGTGCCAGCAGCCAAGGGGGATACACCGGGGAGCTGTTTTTT.

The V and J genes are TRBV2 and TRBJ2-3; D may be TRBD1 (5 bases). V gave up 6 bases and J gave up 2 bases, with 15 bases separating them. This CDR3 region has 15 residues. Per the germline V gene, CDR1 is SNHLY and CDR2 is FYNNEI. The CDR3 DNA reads TGTGCCAGCAGCCCTGAGGCAGGGTACACAGATACGCAGTATTTT. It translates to CASSPEAGYTDTQYF.

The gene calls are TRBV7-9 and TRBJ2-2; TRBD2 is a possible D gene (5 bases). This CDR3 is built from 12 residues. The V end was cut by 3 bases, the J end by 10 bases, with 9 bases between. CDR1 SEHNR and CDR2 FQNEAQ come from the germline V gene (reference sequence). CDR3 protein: CASSFGLVELFF. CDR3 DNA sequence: TGTGCCAGCAGCTTCGGACTGGTGGAGCTGTTTTTT.

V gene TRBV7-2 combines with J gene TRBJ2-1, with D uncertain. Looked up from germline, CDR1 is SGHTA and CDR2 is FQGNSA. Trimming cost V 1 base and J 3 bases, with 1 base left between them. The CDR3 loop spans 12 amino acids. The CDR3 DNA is TGTGCCAGCAGCTTAGTCTACAATGAGCAGTTCTTC. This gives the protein CASSLVYNEQFF.

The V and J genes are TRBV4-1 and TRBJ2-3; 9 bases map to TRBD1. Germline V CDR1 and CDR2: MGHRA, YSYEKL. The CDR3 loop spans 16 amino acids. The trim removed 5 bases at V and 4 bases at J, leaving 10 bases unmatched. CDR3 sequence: CASSYSWTGVSDTQYF. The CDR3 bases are TGCGCCAGCAGCTACAGCTGGACAGGGGTATCAGATACGCAGTATTTT.

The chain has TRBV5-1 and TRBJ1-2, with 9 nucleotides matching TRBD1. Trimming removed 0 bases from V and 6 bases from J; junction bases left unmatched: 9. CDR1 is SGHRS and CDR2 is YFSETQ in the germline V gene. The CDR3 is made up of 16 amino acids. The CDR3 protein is CASSLATTGGQDGYTF. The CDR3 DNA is TGCGCCAGCAGCTTGGCCACGACAGGGGGGCAGGATGGCTACACCTTC.

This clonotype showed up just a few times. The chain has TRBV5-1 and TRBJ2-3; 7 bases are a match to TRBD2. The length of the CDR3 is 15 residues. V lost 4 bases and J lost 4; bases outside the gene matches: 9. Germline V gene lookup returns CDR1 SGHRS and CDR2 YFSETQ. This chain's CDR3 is CASSRDGRSPDTQYF. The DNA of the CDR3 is TGCGCCAGCAGCCGAGACGGGAGGAGTCCAGATACGCAGTATTTT.

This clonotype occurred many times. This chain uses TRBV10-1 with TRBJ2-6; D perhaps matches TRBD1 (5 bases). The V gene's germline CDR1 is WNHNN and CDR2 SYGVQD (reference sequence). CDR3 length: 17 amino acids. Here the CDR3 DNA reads TGCGCTTGGGCCGAGACAGCACTCTCCTCTGGGGCCAACGTCCTGACTTTC. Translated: CAWAETALSSGANVLTF.

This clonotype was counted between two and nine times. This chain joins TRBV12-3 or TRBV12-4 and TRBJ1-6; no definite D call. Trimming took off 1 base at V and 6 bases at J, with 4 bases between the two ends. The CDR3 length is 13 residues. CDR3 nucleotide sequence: TGTGCCAGCAGTTTAGGAGCTAATTCACCCCTCCACTTT. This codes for CASSLGANSPLHF.

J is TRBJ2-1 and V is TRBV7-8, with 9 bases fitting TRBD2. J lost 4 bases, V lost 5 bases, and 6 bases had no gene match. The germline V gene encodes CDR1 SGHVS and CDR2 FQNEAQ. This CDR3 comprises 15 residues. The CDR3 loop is CASSPLAGLYNEQFF. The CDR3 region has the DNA TGTGCCAGCAGCCCCCTAGCGGGGCTATACAATGAGCAGTTCTTC.